One and the same sample provided the 21 T cell receptor beta chains below, sequenced in a study of blood T cell repertoires in COVID-19. Sequencing was performed with immunoSEQ multiplex PCR; in TCRdb, only in-frame clones are kept and a portion is missing. Of 300,000 to 500,000 clones listed, 88% were seen once; the top ten hold 0.95% to 1%. Sequencing used PBMCs or T cells enriched from blood (not recorded which). These receptors all stem from a woman aged 25 to 39 with acute COVID-19.

Note on this clone: Other DNA sequences in the same sample also yield this CDR3. This sequence joins TRBV30 and TRBJ1-5, with D uncertain. Per the germline V gene, CDR1 is GTSNPN and CDR2 is SVGIG (reference sequence). The CDR3 has 14 amino acids. Trimming pared 0 bases from V and 1 base from J, leaving 7 bases between. The CDR3 sequence: CAWSVGGSNQPQHF. Here the CDR3 DNA reads TGTGCCTGGAGTGTCGGCGGGAGCAATCAGCCCCAGCATTTT.

The genes are TRBV18 and TRBJ1-5; no firm D call. Germline CDR1 is KGHSH and CDR2 is LQKENI. The CDR3 consists of 15 residues. V dropped 6 bases and J dropped 3 bases, with 15 bases sitting between them. In DNA, the CDR3 is TGTGCCAGCTCCCGAGATAGCGGCTACAATCAGCCCCAGCATTTT. Translating it yields CASSRDSGYNQPQHF.

This clone showed up just a few times. The chain links TRBV5-6 to TRBJ1-1; possibly TRBD1 for D (6 bases). Deletions cut 2 bases from V and 2 bases from J, with 16 bases between. In germline, CDR1 is SGHDT, CDR2 YYEEEE. The length of the CDR3 is 16 residues. CDR3 in DNA: TGTGCCAGCAGCTTTGTGGGAAAAGGGGGAAACACTGAAGCTTTCTTT. This translates into CASSFVGKGGNTEAFF.

CDR3 DNA sequence: TGCGCCAGCAGTTACACAGGGACCCGGGCTGTGAACACTGAAGCTTTCTTT. Translating it yields CASSYTGTRAVNTEAFF. The chain uses TRBV10-2 and TRBJ1-1, with TRBD1 as a possible D gene (6 bases). The V gene lost 5 bases and the J gene lost 0 bases, with 19 bases spanning the gap. Germline V lookup: CDR1 WSHSY, CDR2 SAAADI. This CDR3 has 17 residues.

The rearrangement uses TRBV19 and TRBJ1-6; 9 bases are a match to TRBD1. CDR1 and CDR2 (germline): LNHDA, SQIVND (reference sequence). V was clipped by 3 bases and J by 9 bases; unmatched bases: 3. The CDR3 extends over 14 amino acids. The CDR3 DNA is TGTGCCAGTAGTATGGGACAGGGTGCTTCACCCCTCCACTTT. It translates to CASSMGQGASPLHF. Looking up the rest from reference TRBV19 and TRBJ1-6 gives the full variable domain: DGGITQSPKYLFRKEGQNVTLSCEQNLNHDAMYWYRQDPGQGLRLIYYSQIVNDFQKGDIAEGYSVSREKKESFPLTVTSAQKNPTAFYLCASSMGQGASPLHFGNGTRLTVT.

V usage is TRBV30 and J usage is TRBJ2-3; 7 nucleotides agree with TRBD2. This CDR3 is built from 16 residues. CDR1 and CDR2 from the germline V gene are GTSNPN and SVGIG (reference sequence). V lost 3 bases to trimming and J lost 6 bases; unmatched junction nucleotides: 15. Here the CDR3 reads CAWRDQRGGVRDTQYF. The CDR3 DNA reads TGTGCCTGGAGGGACCAGCGGGGAGGCGTGAGGGATACGCAGTATTTT.

The chain couples TRBV4-2 to TRBJ2-7, with 11 bases aligning to TRBD2. The CDR3 has 15 amino acids. The J segment lost 4 bases and the V segment lost 1 base, leaving 3 bases of the junction unmatched. Germline V gene data show CDR1 as LGHNA and CDR2 as YNFKEQ. DNA for the CDR3: TGTGCCAGCAGCCAAGGTACTAGCGGGGGTTACGAGCAGTACTTC. Translation gives CASSQGTSGGYEQYF.

This chain connects TRBV9 to TRBJ2-7; perhaps TRBD1 as D (5 bases). This CDR3 spans 14 amino acids. Germline V gene lookup returns CDR1 SGDLS and CDR2 YYNGEE. V lost 5 bases and J 2 bases, leaving 14 bases between the germline ends. CDR3 region: CASRTSRTTYEQYF. In nucleotides, the CDR3 is TGTGCCAGCAGGACCTCCAGGACAACCTACGAGCAGTACTTC. The variable domain in full, with the rest retrieved from reference TRBV9 and TRBJ2-7, is DSGVTQTPKHLITATGQRVTLRCSPRSGDLSVYWYQQSLDQGLQFLIQYYNGEERAKGNILERFSAQQFPDLHSELNLSSLELGDSALYFCASRTSRTTYEQYFGPGTRLTVT.

The gene calls are TRBV19 and TRBJ2-2; 7 positions match TRBD2. Germline V gives CDR1 LNHDA, CDR2 SQIVND (reference sequence). V gave up 5 bases and J gave up 4 bases; unmatched junction bases: 4. There are 14 residues in the CDR3. The CDR3 here is CASSRTSATGELFF. The DNA for the CDR3 is TGTGCCAGTAGTCGGACTAGTGCCACCGGGGAGCTGTTTTTT. Complete variable domain (other parts from reference TRBV19 and TRBJ2-2): DGGITQSPKYLFRKEGQNVTLSCEQNLNHDAMYWYRQDPGQGLRLIYYSQIVNDFQKGDIAEGYSVSREKKESFPLTVTSAQKNPTAFYLCASSRTSATGELFFGEGSRLTVL.

This clone was counted once. The V call is TRBV7-9, the J call TRBJ2-7; D unresolved. This CDR3 is 11 amino acids long. The germline CDR1 and CDR2 sequences are SEHNR and FQNEAQ (reference sequence). V was pared by 3 bases and J by 6 bases, with 6 bases between. CDR3 DNA sequence: TGTGCCAGCAGCTTCGCCAGCGAGCAGTACTTC. It translates to CASSFASEQYF.

This sequence joins TRBV5-6 and TRBJ2-7; 13 nucleotides align to TRBD2. The germline CDR1 and CDR2 sequences are SGHDT and YYEEEE. The CDR3 length is 14 residues. V shed 2 bases, J shed 6 bases, and the junction held 2 bases outside the gene matches. CDR3 in amino acids: CASSLLAGGPEQYF. The CDR3 nucleotides are TGTGCCAGCAGCTTACTAGCGGGGGGGCCCGAGCAGTACTTC. Full variable domain (remainder filled in from reference TRBV5-6 and TRBJ2-7): DAGVTQSPTHLIKTRGQQVTLRCSPKSGHDTVSWYQQALGQGPQFIFQYYEEEERQRGNFPDRFSGHQFPNYSSELNVNALLLGDSALYLCASSLLAGGPEQYFGPGTRLTVT.

This clone was recorded only once. The genes are TRBV2 and TRBJ2-1; TRBD2 matches 10 bases. This CDR3 has 14 amino acids. Trimming removed 7 bases from V and 9 bases from J; junction bases left unmatched: 9. Looked up from germline, CDR1 is SNHLY and CDR2 is FYNNEI. The CDR3 reads CASTLLAGSGEQFF. In nucleotides, the CDR3 is TGTGCCAGCACCTTACTAGCGGGGAGCGGTGAGCAGTTCTTC.

This clone was counted only a few times. The rearrangement links TRBV28 to TRBJ1-6; 7 nucleotides agree with TRBD1. This CDR3 is 15 amino acids long. The J segment lost 11 bases and the V segment lost 5 bases, leaving 12 bases of the junction unmatched. Germline CDR1 reads MDHEN; CDR2 reads SYDVKM. The CDR3 sequence: CASSIRDTGDPPLHF. The CDR3, as DNA: TGTGCCAGCAGTATTCGAGATACAGGGGACCCACCCCTCCACTTT.

The J gene is TRBJ2-7, the V gene TRBV4-3; 9 bases align to TRBD1. V trimming: 1 base; J trimming: 1 base; junction bases outside the gene matches: 5. The CDR3 is 16 residues long. The germline gives CDR1 LGHNA, CDR2 YSLEER. CDR3 bases: TGCGCCAGCAGCCAAGGTTCCGGGACAGGGTCCTACGAGCAGTACTTC. This gives the protein CASSQGSGTGSYEQYF.

This chain links TRBV5-1 with TRBJ2-3, with 7 bases that match TRBD1. Germline trimming cut 1 base from V and 6 bases from J; bases unmatched to any gene: 8. Germline CDR1 and CDR2: SGHRS and YFSETQ. This CDR3 is 15 amino acids long. The DNA for the CDR3 is TGCGCCAGCAGCTTGCTCCGTACAGGGGCCGATACGCAGTATTTT. As protein: CASSLLRTGADTQYF.

The chain links TRBV10-1 to TRBJ2-2; a weak D match, TRBD2 (5 bases). Per the germline V gene, CDR1 is WNHNN and CDR2 is SYGVQD (reference sequence). This CDR3 has 13 amino acids. Trimming left V 8 bases short and J 5 bases short, with 12 bases between. CDR3 residues: CASGSGVTGELFF. The CDR3, as DNA: TGCGCCAGCGGTTCCGGGGTTACCGGGGAGCTGTTTTTT.

As to this clone: Additional DNA sequences in this sample encode the identical CDR3. J is TRBJ1-1 and V is TRBV18, with TRBD1 matching 7 bases. In germline, CDR1 is KGHSH, CDR2 LQKENI. The CDR3 loop spans 14 amino acids. The V and J ends lost 4 bases and 1 base, in that order; junction bases with no gene match: 3. The CDR3 sequence: CASSLQGGNTEAFF. DNA of the CDR3: TGTGCCAGCTCACTGCAGGGGGGGAACACTGAAGCTTTCTTT.

This clone was seen only once. This chain joins TRBV7-9 and TRBJ2-3; D possibly corresponds to TRBD1 (6 bases). The V gene lost 6 bases and the J gene lost 3 bases, with 13 bases spanning the gap. This CDR3 comprises 14 residues. CDR1 SEHNR and CDR2 FQNEAQ come from the germline V gene (reference sequence). CDR3 amino acids: CASRPQGFTDTQYF. CDR3 bases: TGTGCCAGCAGACCCCAGGGGTTTACAGATACGCAGTATTTT.

J is TRBJ2-3 and V is TRBV10-2; 7 bases agree with TRBD2. The J segment lost 2 bases and the V segment lost 0 bases, leaving 5 bases of the junction unmatched. The CDR3 covers 16 residues. Germline V gives CDR1 WSHSY, CDR2 SAAADI. The DNA for the CDR3 is TGCGCCAGCAGTGAGTCGATTAGCGGGCTCACAGATACGCAGTATTTT. It specifies CASSESISGLTDTQYF.

This chain uses TRBV28 with TRBJ1-2; D is undetermined. The germline gives CDR1 MDHEN, CDR2 SYDVKM. V lost 5 bases and J 4 bases, leaving 14 bases between the germline ends. The CDR3 totals 14 residues. The CDR3 DNA is TGTGCCAGCAGTCTCGCAGACGGACTCTATGGCTACACCTTC. Amino acids: CASSLADGLYGYTF.

The chain combines TRBV2 with TRBJ1-5; a possible D gene is TRBD1 (6 bases). V was clipped by 2 bases and J by 5 bases, with 10 bases between them. The CDR3 sequence is 14 residues long. Germline CDR1 is SNHLY and CDR2 is FYNNEI. CDR3 coding DNA: TGTGCCAGCAGTGAACGGACAGCTTATCAGCCCCAGCATTTT. It specifies CASSERTAYQPQHF.